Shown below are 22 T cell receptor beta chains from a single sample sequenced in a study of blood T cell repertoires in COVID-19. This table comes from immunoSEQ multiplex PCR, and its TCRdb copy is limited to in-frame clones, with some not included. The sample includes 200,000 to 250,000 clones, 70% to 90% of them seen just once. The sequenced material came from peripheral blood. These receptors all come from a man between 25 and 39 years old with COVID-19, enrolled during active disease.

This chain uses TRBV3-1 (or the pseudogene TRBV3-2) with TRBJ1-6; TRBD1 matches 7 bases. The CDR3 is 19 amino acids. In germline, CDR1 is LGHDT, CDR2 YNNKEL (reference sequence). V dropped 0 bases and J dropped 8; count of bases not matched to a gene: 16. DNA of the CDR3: TGTGCCAGCAGCCAAGATCGATACACAGGGGTCCGGCGAGATTCACCCCTCCACTTT. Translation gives CASSQDRYTGVRRDSPLHF.

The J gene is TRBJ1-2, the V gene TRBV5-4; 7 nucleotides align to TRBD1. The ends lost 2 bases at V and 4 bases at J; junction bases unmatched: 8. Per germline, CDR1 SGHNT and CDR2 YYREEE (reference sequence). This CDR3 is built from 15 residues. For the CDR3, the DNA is TGTGCCAGCAGCTTTGGGGACAGAAATGTCTATGGCTACACCTTC. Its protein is CASSFGDRNVYGYTF.

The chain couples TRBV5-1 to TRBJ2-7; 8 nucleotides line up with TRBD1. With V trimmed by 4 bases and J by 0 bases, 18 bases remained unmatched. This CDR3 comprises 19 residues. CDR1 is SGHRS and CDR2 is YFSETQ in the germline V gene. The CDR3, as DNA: TGCGCCAGCAGCCAATTGGGGAATTTCAGGGGGCCAAGCTCCTACGAGCAGTACTTC. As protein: CASSQLGNFRGPSSYEQYF.

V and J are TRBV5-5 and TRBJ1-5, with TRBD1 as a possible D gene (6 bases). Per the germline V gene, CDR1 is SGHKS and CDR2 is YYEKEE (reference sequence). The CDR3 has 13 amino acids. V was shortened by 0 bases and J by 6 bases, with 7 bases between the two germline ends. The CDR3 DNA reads TGTGCCAGCAGCTTGGGAGGGGGTCAGCCCCAGCATTTT. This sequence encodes CASSLGGGQPQHF.

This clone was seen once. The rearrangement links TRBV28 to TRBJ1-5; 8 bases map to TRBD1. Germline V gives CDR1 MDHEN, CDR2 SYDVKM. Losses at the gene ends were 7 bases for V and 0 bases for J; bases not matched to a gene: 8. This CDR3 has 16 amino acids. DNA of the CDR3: TGTGCCAGCATACGGACAGGGACCTATAGCAATCAGCCCCAGCATTTT. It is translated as CASIRTGTYSNQPQHF.

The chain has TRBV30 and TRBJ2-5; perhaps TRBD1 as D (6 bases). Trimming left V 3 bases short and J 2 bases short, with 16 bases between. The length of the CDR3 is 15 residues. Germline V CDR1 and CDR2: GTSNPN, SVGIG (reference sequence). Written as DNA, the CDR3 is TGTGCCTGGAGCAGATACAGGGTCGGTCAAGAGACCCAGTACTTC. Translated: CAWSRYRVGQETQYF.

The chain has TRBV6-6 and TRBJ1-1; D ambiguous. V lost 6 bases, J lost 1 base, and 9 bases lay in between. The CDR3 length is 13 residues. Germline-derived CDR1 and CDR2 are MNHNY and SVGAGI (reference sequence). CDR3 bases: TGTGCCAGCAGCCCCCGAGGGAACACTGAAGCTTTCTTT. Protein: CASSPRGNTEAFF.

CDR3 sequence reads: CASYSGTPGAQPQHF. CDR3 DNA: TGTGCCAGTTACTCCGGGACACCCGGCGCTCAGCCCCAGCATTTT. V is TRBV6-6 and J is TRBJ1-5; TRBD1 is a possible D gene (6 bases). This CDR3 is built from 15 residues. The germline V gene has CDR1 MNHNY and CDR2 SVGAGI (reference sequence). Trimming shortened V by 9 bases and J by 6 bases, and 21 bases separated the two germline ends.

CDR3 nucleotide sequence: TGTGCCAGCAGCCCATCAGGGACAGGGAAGCCTTATGGCTACACCTTC. Translated, it gives CASSPSGTGKPYGYTF. The gene calls are TRBV9 and TRBJ1-2; 9 bases agree with TRBD1. The CDR3 consists of 16 residues. J was trimmed by 5 bases and V by 4 bases; bases with no gene match: 12. Germline-derived CDR1 and CDR2 are SGDLS and YYNGEE.

Here the CDR3 DNA reads TGTGCCAGCAGCTTAGCATGGGCCAAGGAGGACACCATATATTTT. Its protein is CASSLAWAKEDTIYF. The chain links TRBV7-9 to TRBJ1-3; D not resolved. The germline CDR1 and CDR2 sequences are SEHNR and FQNEAQ (reference sequence). This CDR3 contains 15 residues. The V and J ends lost 0 bases and 8 bases respectively, with 14 bases between them. The whole variable domain, remainder taken from reference TRBV7-9 and TRBJ1-3, is DTGVSQNPRHKITKRGQNVTFRCDPISEHNRLYWYRQTLGQGPEFLTYFQNEAQLEKSRLLSDRFSAERPKGSFSTLEIQRTEQGDSAMYLCASSLAWAKEDTIYFGEGSWLTVV.

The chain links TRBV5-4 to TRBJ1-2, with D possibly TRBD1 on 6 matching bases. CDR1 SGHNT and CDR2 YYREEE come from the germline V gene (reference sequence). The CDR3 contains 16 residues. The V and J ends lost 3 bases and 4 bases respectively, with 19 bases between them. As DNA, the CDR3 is TGTGCCAGCAGCTCGCCCGGGGGGGGGCTAGGCTATGGCTACACCTTC. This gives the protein CASSSPGGGLGYGYTF.

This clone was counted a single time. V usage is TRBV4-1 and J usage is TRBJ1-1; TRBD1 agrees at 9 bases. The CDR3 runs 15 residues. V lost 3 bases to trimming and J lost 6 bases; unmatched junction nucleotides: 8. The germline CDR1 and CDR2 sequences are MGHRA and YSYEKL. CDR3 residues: CASSQILQGAPEAFF. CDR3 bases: TGCGCCAGCAGCCAGATCCTACAGGGGGCCCCTGAAGCTTTCTTT.

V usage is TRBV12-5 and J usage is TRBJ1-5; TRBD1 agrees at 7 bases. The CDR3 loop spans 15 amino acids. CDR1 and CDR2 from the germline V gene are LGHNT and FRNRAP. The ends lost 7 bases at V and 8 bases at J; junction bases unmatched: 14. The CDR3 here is CASAIGTVPGEPQHF. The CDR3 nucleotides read TGTGCTAGTGCCATCGGGACAGTCCCAGGAGAGCCCCAGCATTTT.

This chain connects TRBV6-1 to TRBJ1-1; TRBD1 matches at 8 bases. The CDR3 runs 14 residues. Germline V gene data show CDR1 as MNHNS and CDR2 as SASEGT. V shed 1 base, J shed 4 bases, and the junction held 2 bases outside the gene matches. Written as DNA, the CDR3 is TGTGCCAGCAGTGAAGACAGGGGGGCCACTGAAGCTTTCTTT. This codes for CASSEDRGATEAFF.

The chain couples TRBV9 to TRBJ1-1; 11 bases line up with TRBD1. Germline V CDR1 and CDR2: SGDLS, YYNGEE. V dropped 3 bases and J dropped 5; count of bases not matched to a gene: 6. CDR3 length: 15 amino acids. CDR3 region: CASSATGTGGTEAFF. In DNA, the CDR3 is TGTGCCAGCAGCGCGACCGGGACAGGGGGGACTGAAGCTTTCTTT.

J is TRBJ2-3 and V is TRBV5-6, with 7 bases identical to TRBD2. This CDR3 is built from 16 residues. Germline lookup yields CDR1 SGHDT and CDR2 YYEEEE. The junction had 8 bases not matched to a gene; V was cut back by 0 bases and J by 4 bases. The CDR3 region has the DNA TGTGCCAGCAGCTTGGATTTGCGGGGGAGGGCAGATACGCAGTATTTT. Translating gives CASSLDLRGRADTQYF.

The CDR3 reads CASRILTSGSYNEQFF. CDR3 coding DNA: TGTGCCAGCAGAATCTTGACTAGCGGGAGTTACAATGAGCAGTTCTTC. The rearrangement joins TRBV27 to TRBJ2-1; 12 bases agree with TRBD2. Unmatched junction bases numbered 7, after V lost 6 bases and J lost 4 bases. Germline values: CDR1 MNHEY, CDR2 SMNVEV (reference sequence). This CDR3 contains 16 residues.

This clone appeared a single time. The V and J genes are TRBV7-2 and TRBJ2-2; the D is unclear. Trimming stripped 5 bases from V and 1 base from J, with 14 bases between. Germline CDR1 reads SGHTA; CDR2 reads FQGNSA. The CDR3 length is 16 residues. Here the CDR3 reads CASSHRWAVNTGELFF. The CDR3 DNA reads TGTGCCAGCAGCCACCGATGGGCCGTGAACACCGGGGAGCTGTTTTTT.

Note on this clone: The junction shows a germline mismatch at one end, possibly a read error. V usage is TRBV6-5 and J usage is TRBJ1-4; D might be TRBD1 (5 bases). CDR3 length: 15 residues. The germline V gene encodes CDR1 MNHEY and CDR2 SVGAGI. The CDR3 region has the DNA TGTCCCAGCAGTTACACGGGGGGGGGAGGTGAAAAACTGTTTTTT. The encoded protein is CPSSYTGGGGEKLFF.

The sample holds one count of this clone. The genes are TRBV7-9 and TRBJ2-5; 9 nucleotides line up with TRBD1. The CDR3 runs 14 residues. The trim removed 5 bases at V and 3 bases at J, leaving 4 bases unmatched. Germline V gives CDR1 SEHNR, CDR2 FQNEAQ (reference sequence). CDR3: CASSRQGVKETQYF. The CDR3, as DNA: TGTGCCAGCAGCCGACAGGGGGTCAAAGAGACCCAGTACTTC.

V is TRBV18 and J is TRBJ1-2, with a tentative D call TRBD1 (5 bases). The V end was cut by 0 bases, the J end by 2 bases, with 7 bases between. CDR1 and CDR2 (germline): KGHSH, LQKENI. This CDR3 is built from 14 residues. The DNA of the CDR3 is TGTGCCAGCTCACCACCCGCAGGGAACTATGGCTACACCTTC. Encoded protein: CASSPPAGNYGYTF.

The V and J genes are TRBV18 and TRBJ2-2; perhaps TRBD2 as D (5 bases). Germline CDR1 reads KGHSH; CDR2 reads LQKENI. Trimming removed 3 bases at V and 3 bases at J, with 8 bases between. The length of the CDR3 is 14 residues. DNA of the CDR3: TGTGCCAGCTCACCCCGGACTCACACCGGGGAGCTGTTTTTT. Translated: CASSPRTHTGELFF.